The next 27 T cell receptor beta chains were all read from a single sample in a study of shared clonotypes between healthy human individuals. The method was immunoSEQ multiplex PCR; TCRdb's version includes in-frame clones alone and lacks a portion of them. The sample yields approximately 1.5 million clones, 98% seen once. The specimen was naive CD4+ T cells sorted from blood. Subset in this sample: CD45RA+ positively selected. The receptor set was obtained from a man aged 30-40 years in good health.

The rearrangement joins TRBV29-1 to TRBJ1-2, with TRBD1 matching 9 bases. Unmatched junction bases numbered 5, after V lost 6 bases and J lost 3 bases. This CDR3 is built from 13 residues. CDR1 is SQVTM and CDR2 is ANQGSEA in the germline V gene. The CDR3 DNA reads TGCAGCGTCGGGACAGGGACCCACTATGGCTACACCTTC. Encoded protein: CSVGTGTHYGYTF.

The genes are TRBV15 and TRBJ2-7, with D uncertain. There are 15 residues in the CDR3. Trimming pared 3 bases from V and 2 bases from J, leaving 14 bases between. The germline V gene has CDR1 LNHNV and CDR2 YYDKDF (reference sequence). CDR3 region: CATSSTPATAYEQYF. CDR3 in DNA: TGTGCCACCAGCAGTACTCCCGCCACTGCCTACGAGCAGTACTTC.

V usage is TRBV7-3 and J usage is TRBJ2-3; 9 bases align to TRBD1. The CDR3 spans 17 residues. J lost 3 bases, V lost 2 bases, and 9 bases had no gene match. CDR1 is SGHTA, CDR2 FQGTGA, per germline. CDR3: CASSLGTGFVRTDTQYF. CDR3 DNA: TGTGCCAGCAGCTTAGGGACAGGGTTCGTAAGGACAGATACGCAGTATTTT. The full variable domain, its missing parts supplied by reference TRBV7-3 and TRBJ2-3, is GAGVSQTPSNKVTEKGKYVELRCDPISGHTALYWYRQSLGQGPEFLIYFQGTGAADDSGLPNDRFFAVRPEGSVSTLKIQRTERGDSAVYLCASSLGTGFVRTDTQYFGPGTRLTVL.

The gene calls are TRBV9 and TRBJ1-1; D call uncertain. V shed 4 bases and J shed 0 bases, with 10 bases lying between them. The CDR3 has 14 amino acids. Germline CDR1 is SGDLS and CDR2 is YYNGEE. This chain's CDR3 is CASSPGRVNTEAFF. The CDR3 DNA reads as TGTGCCAGCAGCCCCGGACGGGTGAACACTGAAGCTTTCTTT.

This clone was counted a single time. The rearrangement links TRBV5-1 to TRBJ2-7; D is ambiguous. Germline loops: CDR1 SGHRS, CDR2 YFSETQ. Trimming shortened V by 5 bases and J by 5 bases, and 14 bases separated the two germline ends. The CDR3 consists of 13 residues. The CDR3: CASRDTRSDEQYF. The CDR3 nucleotides are TGCGCCAGCAGAGACACCCGAAGTGACGAGCAGTACTTC.

This chain joins TRBV5-6 and TRBJ2-2; D assignment may be TRBD1 or TRBD2 (6 bases each). Germline loops: CDR1 SGHDT, CDR2 YYEEEE. With 5 bases removed from V and 4 bases from J, the gap between germline ends came to 18 bases. This CDR3 is built from 16 residues. This CDR3 reads CASRASRGGRTGELFF. DNA for the CDR3: TGTGCCAGCAGAGCTTCAAGAGGGGGGCGCACCGGGGAGCTGTTTTTT.

The genes are TRBV12-5 and TRBJ2-2, with a tentative D call TRBD2 (6 bases). Trimming removed 4 bases from V and 4 bases from J, with 22 bases in between. This CDR3 region has 18 residues. The germline V gene encodes CDR1 LGHNT and CDR2 FRNRAP. CDR3 bases: TGTGCTAGTGGTTCGGTCGCTGGGACCTTTAGCGGCACCGGGGAGCTGTTTTTT. It yields the protein CASGSVAGTFSGTGELFF.

This clone was recorded once. This rearrangement joins TRBV19 to TRBJ2-1; 12 bases are shared with TRBD2. Germline trimming cut 5 bases from V and 12 bases from J; bases unmatched to any gene: 8. The germline V gene encodes CDR1 LNHDA and CDR2 SQIVND (reference sequence). The CDR3 sequence is 14 residues long. The CDR3 here is CASSGLAGLWGQFF. CDR3 coding DNA: TGTGCCAGTAGTGGACTAGCGGGACTTTGGGGGCAGTTCTTC.

The chain uses TRBV10-3 and TRBJ2-5, with 10 bases matching TRBD2. The CDR3 sequence is 15 residues long. V lost 4 bases to trimming and J lost 3 bases; unmatched junction nucleotides: 5. Germline lookup yields CDR1 ENHRY and CDR2 SYGVKD. CDR3 nucleotides: TGTGCCATCAGTGTGGAGCGGGAGGGCGAAGAGACCCAGTACTTC. This gives the protein CAISVEREGEETQYF.

DNA of the CDR3: TGTGCCAGCAGTTACTCGATGGGGACAGGGGAGGAAAAACTGTTTTTT. Translating it yields CASSYSMGTGEEKLFF. The gene calls are TRBV6-5 and TRBJ1-4; 10 bases map to TRBD1. This CDR3 contains 16 residues. V trimming: 0 bases; J trimming: 8 bases; junction bases outside the gene matches: 6. Germline V gene lookup returns CDR1 MNHEY and CDR2 SVGAGI.

This clone was seen only once. This chain links TRBV7-9 with TRBJ1-2; D remains unclear. CDR1 and CDR2 (germline): SEHNR, FQNEAQ (reference sequence). V gave up 1 base and J gave up 4 bases, with 16 bases separating them. The CDR3 has 16 amino acids. The CDR3 region has the DNA TGTGCCAGCAGCTTAGATTTTGGCTTAGGCTCCTATGGCTACACCTTC. Residues: CASSLDFGLGSYGYTF.

The chain joins TRBV28 to TRBJ2-1, with 14 positions matching TRBD2. J gave up 6 bases and V 1 base, and 2 bases lay outside the gene matches. The CDR3 contains 16 residues. Germline V lookup: CDR1 MDHEN, CDR2 SYDVKM. The CDR3 sequence: CASSLYGLAGGNEQFF. The CDR3 nucleotides are TGTGCCAGCAGTTTATATGGACTAGCGGGGGGCAATGAGCAGTTCTTC.

A single count supports this clone. The genes are TRBV19 and TRBJ1-2; TRBD1 aligns across 7 bases. J was trimmed by 4 bases and V by 6 bases; bases with no gene match: 11. The germline gives CDR1 LNHDA, CDR2 SQIVND (reference sequence). The CDR3 is made up of 15 amino acids. CDR3 DNA sequence: TGTGCCAGTAGCCTACCGACAGGGCTACTCTATGGCTACACCTTC. Protein: CASSLPTGLLYGYTF.

J is TRBJ2-1 and V is TRBV7-9, with D possibly matching TRBD2 (5 bases). V lost 3 bases, J lost 10 bases, and 13 bases lay in between. The CDR3 has 13 amino acids. Per germline, CDR1 SEHNR and CDR2 FQNEAQ (reference sequence). The CDR3 reads CASSLKGVDEQFF. CDR3 DNA: TGTGCCAGCAGCTTGAAGGGAGTCGACGAGCAGTTCTTC.

The V and J genes are TRBV5-1 and TRBJ2-4, with 7 positions matching TRBD1. The CDR3 has 18 amino acids. The V segment lost 0 bases and the J segment 0 bases; nucleotides outside the gene matches: 9. Looked up from germline, CDR1 is SGHRS and CDR2 is YFSETQ. DNA for the CDR3: TGCGCCAGCAGCTTGGGGGTTACAGGGGCCCTAGCCAAAAACATTCAGTACTTC. It translates to CASSLGVTGALAKNIQYF.

Concerning this clone: Different DNA sequences within this sample yield the same CDR3. The chain has TRBV5-6 and TRBJ2-5; tentative D call: TRBD2 (6 bases). Germline V gene sequence: CDR1 SGHDT, CDR2 YYEEEE. V was clipped by 0 bases and J by 4 bases, with 7 bases between them. This CDR3 comprises 13 residues. Written as DNA, the CDR3 is TGTGCCAGCAGCTTGGAGCGGGCAGAGACCCAGTACTTC. This codes for CASSLERAETQYF.

The count of this clone is one. The rearrangement links TRBV5-1 to TRBJ2-2, with a weak D call TRBD1 (5 bases). This CDR3 region has 15 residues. Germline loops: CDR1 SGHRS, CDR2 YFSETQ. Trimming stripped 5 bases from V and 2 bases from J, with 13 bases between. CDR3 region: CASSFDSSNTGELFF. In DNA, the CDR3 is TGCGCCAGCAGTTTTGACAGCTCAAACACCGGGGAGCTGTTTTTT.

V and J are TRBV7-9 and TRBJ2-1; 9 bases are a match to TRBD2. CDR1 is SEHNR, CDR2 FQNEAQ, per germline (reference sequence). V dropped 3 bases and J dropped 6; count of bases not matched to a gene: 6. CDR3 size: 15 residues. The CDR3 nucleotides are TGTGCCAGCAGCTTCCGACTAGCGGTGGGCAATGAGCAGTTCTTC. This sequence encodes CASSFRLAVGNEQFF.

This chain uses TRBV10-1 with TRBJ2-7; TRBD1 aligns across 9 bases. CDR1 WNHNN and CDR2 SYGVQD come from the germline V gene (reference sequence). V lost 7 bases, J lost 2 bases, and 3 bases stayed unmatched. The CDR3 sequence is 13 residues long. The DNA of the CDR3 is TGCGCCAGCACGGACAGGGGACCCTACGAGCAGTACTTC. Translation: CASTDRGPYEQYF.

The chain couples TRBV2 to TRBJ1-3; 7 bases are a match to TRBD1. Trimming cost V 7 bases and J 4 bases; bases outside gene matches: 7. CDR3 length equals 14 residues. Germline CDR1 is SNHLY and CDR2 is FYNNEI. The CDR3 here is CASKETGSGNTIYF. The CDR3 bases are TGTGCCAGCAAAGAGACAGGGTCAGGAAACACCATATATTTT.

This clone came up once. This rearrangement joins TRBV7-7 to TRBJ2-5; D not resolved. V lost 5 bases to trimming and J lost 0 bases, with 10 bases between them. Germline CDR1 SSHAT, CDR2 FNYEAQ (reference sequence). This CDR3 is built from 14 residues. In nucleotides, the CDR3 is TGTGCCAGCAGCCCGGCGAGTTACCAAGAGACCCAGTACTTC. It specifies CASSPASYQETQYF.

The chain joins TRBV2 to TRBJ1-1; D is uncertain. Germline-derived CDR1 and CDR2 are SNHLY and FYNNEI. The CDR3 sequence is 13 residues long. The germline V and J ends were trimmed by 5 bases and 3 bases, with 10 bases remaining between them. The CDR3: CASSYRLDTEAFF. The CDR3 nucleotides are TGTGCCAGCAGTTACCGATTGGACACTGAAGCTTTCTTT.

V gene TRBV28 combines with J gene TRBJ1-1; D not certain. The length of the CDR3 is 15 residues. V was shortened by 10 bases and J by 4 bases, with 22 bases between the two germline ends. CDR1 and CDR2 from the germline V gene are MDHEN and SYDVKM. CDR3 loop: CATKTFLYGSTEAFF. CDR3 DNA sequence: TGTGCCACAAAAACTTTTTTGTATGGCAGCACTGAAGCTTTCTTT.

The chain combines TRBV7-6 with TRBJ2-1, with D maybe TRBD2 (5 bases). Trimming left V 4 bases short and J 8 bases short, with 18 bases between. The germline gives CDR1 SGHVS, CDR2 FNYEAQ. This CDR3 region has 15 residues. The CDR3 reads CASSSVGAFLYEQFF. CDR3 DNA: TGTGCCAGCAGCTCAGTGGGAGCCTTCTTGTATGAGCAGTTCTTC.

This rearrangement joins TRBV7-3 to TRBJ2-2; the D is unclear. CDR1 is SGHTA and CDR2 is FQGTGA in the germline V gene. V was pared by 1 base and J by 3 bases, with 9 bases between. The CDR3 runs to 15 residues. The CDR3 region is CASSLNHLYTGELFF. The CDR3 nucleotides read TGTGCCAGCAGCTTAAACCACCTTTACACCGGGGAGCTGTTTTTT.

This chain links TRBV29-1 with TRBJ2-3, with 7 bases aligning to TRBD1. Trimming cost V 5 bases and J 4 bases; bases outside gene matches: 9. CDR1 and CDR2 (germline): SQVTM, ANQGSEA. There are 14 residues in the CDR3. The CDR3 DNA reads as TGCAGCGTTCCCACAGGGGTGTTAGCAGATACGCAGTATTTT. As protein: CSVPTGVLADTQYF.

J is TRBJ1-2 and V is TRBV7-9, with D perhaps matching TRBD1 (5 bases). The CDR3 sequence is 15 residues long. Germline CDR1 SEHNR, CDR2 FQNEAQ (reference sequence). The V end was cut by 3 bases, the J end by 2 bases, with 13 bases between. The CDR3 loop is CASSFLGRANYGYTF. In DNA form, the CDR3 reads TGTGCCAGCAGCTTTCTGGGCAGGGCGAACTATGGCTACACCTTC.